This TCR beta chain was identified in a study of T-cell reconstitution after alpha-beta-depleted transplantation in children. This clonotype has just a few counts. V lost 6 bases, J lost 4 bases, and 10 bases stayed unmatched. The germline CDR1 and CDR2 sequences are DFQATT and SNEGSKA (reference sequence). CDR3 length: 15 residues. It was with unique molecular identifiers that the TCRbeta library was prepared. MiXCR, run by TCRdb on the PCR reads, gives a single entry per CDR3 protein. The sample shows about 210,000 distinct CDR3 sequences, approximately 19% of them seen only once. The V and J genes are TRBV20-1 and TRBJ1-5; 9 nucleotides match TRBD1. The clonotype comes from a male patient between 2 and 10 years old who had a stem cell transplant for acute lymphoblastic leukemia, so the T cells may come from the graft donor. Sequenced here: PBMCs, mostly from graft donor cells, sampled 360 days after TCRalphabeta/CD19-depleted stem cell transplant. DNA for the CDR3: TGCAGTGCAGGGACAGGGTGGGCGAGGAATCAGCCCCAGCATTTT. This gives the protein CSAGTGWARNQPQHF.